This TCR beta chain stems from a study of T cell responses to AZD1222 COVID-19 vaccine. Findings and caveats of the study: Spike was spanned by vaccine-associated CD4 TCRs, with dominance at 160-218 and 743-854. Among AZD1222 vaccinees, only 5 to 7 were seropositive at baseline. The donor group comprised mostly white British people and more females; the analysis possibly underestimated clonal diversity. Vaccination with two AZD1222 doses was followed by a rise in Spike-specific TCR breadth and depth.

Remarks on this clone: Its antigen is currently unknown.

Sequencing was performed with immunoSEQ multiplex PCR; in TCRdb, only in-frame clones are kept and a portion is missing. The sample yields some 110,000 clones, around nine tenths seen once. V lost 7 bases, J lost 4 bases, and 5 bases stayed unmatched. CDR3 size: 15 residues. Germline V CDR1 and CDR2: WSHSY, SAAADI. This material consisted of peripheral blood, taken 28 days after the second dose of the MenACWY control vaccine. This clonotype was sampled from an adult who received the MenACWY meningococcal vaccine as a control. This chain links TRBV10-2 with TRBJ2-1; 12 bases fit TRBD2. The CDR3 sequence is CASKASGGAYNEQFF. The CDR3 nucleotides are TGCGCCAGCAAGGCTAGCGGGGGGGCTTACAATGAGCAGTTCTTC.